The 10 T cell receptor beta chains reported below all come from one sample, sequenced in a study of blood T cell repertoires in COVID-19. Sequencing was performed with immunoSEQ multiplex PCR; in TCRdb, only in-frame clones are kept and a portion is missing. The sample has tens of thousands of clones, 70% to 90% seen once. Sequenced material: peripheral blood. The source of these receptors is a woman of 80 years or more with acute or convalescent COVID-19.

The chain is built from TRBV27 and TRBJ1-4, with no clear D. In germline, CDR1 is MNHEY, CDR2 SMNVEV (reference sequence). CDR3 length equals 18 residues. The V gene lost 4 bases and the J gene lost 2 bases, with 20 bases spanning the gap. CDR3 nucleotide sequence: TGTGCCAGCAGTTCCCGTCCAAGACAACTGGCCACTAATGAAAAACTGTTTTTT. Amino acids: CASSSRPRQLATNEKLFF.

The chain links TRBV11-2 to TRBJ2-1; the match to TRBD2 covers 9 bases. The germline CDR1 and CDR2 sequences are SGHAT and FQNNGV. The CDR3 runs 16 residues. The J segment lost 4 bases and the V segment lost 3 bases, leaving 7 bases of the junction unmatched. Written as DNA, the CDR3 is TGTGCCAGCAGCTTCAGACTAGCGGAGTCGTACAATGAGCAGTTCTTC. The encoded protein is CASSFRLAESYNEQFF.

The chain joins TRBV7-6 to TRBJ1-5; D gene uncertain. This CDR3 contains 14 residues. CDR1 and CDR2 from the germline V gene are SGHVS and FNYEAQ. Trimming shortened V by 2 bases and J by 6 bases, and 11 bases separated the two germline ends. In nucleotides, the CDR3 is TGTGCCAGCAGCTTAAGTCCGGGTGGTCAGCCCCAGCATTTT. It encodes CASSLSPGGQPQHF.

The chain is built from TRBV15 and TRBJ2-7, with TRBD1 matching over 9 bases. The germline gives CDR1 LNHNV, CDR2 YYDKDF (reference sequence). The CDR3 has 15 residues. Trimming removed 0 bases from V and 2 bases from J; junction bases left unmatched: 2. Written as DNA, the CDR3 is TGTGCCACCAGCAGAGACCGACAGGGGGCCTACGAGCAGTACTTC. As protein: CATSRDRQGAYEQYF.

The CDR3 DNA sequence: TGTGCCAGCAGCTTAGGTGGACAAACCTACGAGCAGTACTTC. Its protein is CASSLGGQTYEQYF. This chain connects TRBV7-9 to TRBJ2-7; D might be TRBD1 (5 bases). The CDR3 has 14 residues. CDR1 is SEHNR and CDR2 is FQNEAQ in the germline V gene (reference sequence). Between the trimmed V and J ends, which lost 1 base and 2 bases, there was a span of 9 bases. The full variable domain, completed using reference TRBV7-9 and TRBJ2-7, is DTGVSQNPRHKITKRGQNVTFRCDPISEHNRLYWYRQTLGQGPEFLTYFQNEAQLEKSRLLSDRFSAERPKGSFSTLEIQRTEQGDSAMYLCASSLGGQTYEQYFGPGTRLTVT.

In DNA, the CDR3 is TGTGCCAGCAGCCCTAGGACTAGCGGGGGGAACCGGGAGACCCAGTACTTC. It encodes CASSPRTSGGNRETQYF. The V gene is TRBV11-3, the J gene TRBJ2-5; 14 positions agree with TRBD2. V was pared by 5 bases and J by 5 bases, with 10 bases of the junction left unmatched. There are 17 residues in the CDR3. CDR1 and CDR2 from the germline V gene are SGHNT and YENEEA.

This chain connects TRBV7-3 to TRBJ2-1, with TRBD2 identical over 8 bases. Trimming removed 2 bases from V and 3 bases from J; junction bases left unmatched: 12. This CDR3 region has 18 residues. CDR1 SGHTA and CDR2 FQGTGA come from the germline V gene. The CDR3 sequence: CASSLVSPRGGYYNEQFF. The DNA for the CDR3 is TGTGCCAGCAGCTTAGTGTCCCCTCGGGGGGGATACTACAATGAGCAGTTCTTC.

The V gene is TRBV7-9, the J gene TRBJ1-4; TRBD1 agrees at 7 bases. The trim removed 4 bases at V and 5 bases at J, leaving 7 bases unmatched. The CDR3 contains 15 residues. Germline assignment: CDR1 SEHNR and CDR2 FQNEAQ (reference sequence). The CDR3 loop is CASSSGTVQNEKLFF. The CDR3 bases are TGTGCCAGCAGCTCTGGGACAGTCCAGAATGAAAAACTGTTTTTT.

V is TRBV5-5 and J is TRBJ1-4; D not resolved. Looked up from germline, CDR1 is SGHKS and CDR2 is YYEKEE (reference sequence). V lost 5 bases, J lost 3 bases, and 11 bases lay in between. The CDR3 extends over 14 amino acids. The CDR3 region is CASRADAPNEKLFF. CDR3 bases: TGTGCCAGCAGAGCGGACGCCCCTAATGAAAAACTGTTTTTT.

The V call is TRBV7-3, the J call TRBJ2-2; D is possibly TRBD1 (6 bases). The length of the CDR3 is 16 residues. V was trimmed by 3 bases and J by 0 bases, leaving 11 bases between them. In germline, CDR1 is SGHTA, CDR2 FQGTGA. This chain's CDR3 is CASSFDGQTNTGELFF. CDR3 coding DNA: TGTGCCAGCAGCTTTGACGGACAGACGAACACCGGGGAGCTGTTTTTT.